This is a list of T cell receptor beta chains from one sample in a study of T cell changes during pregnancy in multiple sclerosis. Here immunoSEQ multiplex PCR was the method, and the copy in TCRdb shows in-frame clones only, minus some. The sample yields tens of thousands of clones, around 93% seen once. Sequencing was performed on peripheral blood, taken in the third trimester of pregnancy. Every receptor here comes from a female donor with multiple sclerosis, enrolled in a pregnancy study. Both conserved end residues are part of each CDR3. Each record gives: D gene, V gene, clone size, J gene, CDR3 protein, CDR3 DNA. D genes are given only for firm matches. The listing skips clone size in some rows; elsewhere it reads once, few, many or a size class.

TRBD2	TRBV10-2	NA	TRBJ2-3	CASSEGLAGRLAGTDTQYF	TGCGCCAGCAGTGAGGGACTAGCGGGGCGTCTAGCGGGCACAGATACGCAGTATTTT
NA	TRBV19	NA	TRBJ2-7	CASRPSGNSYEQYF	TGTGCCAGTAGGCCCTCAGGGAACTCCTACGAGCAGTACTTC
TRBD2	TRBV10-2	NA	TRBJ2-1	CASIGLAGGGEQFF	TGCGCCAGCATCGGCCTAGCGGGGGGGGGTGAGCAGTTCTTC
TRBD2	TRBV5-1	once	TRBJ2-1	CASSLVAGGPDEQFF	TGCGCCAGCAGCTTGGTGGCGGGGGGGCCGGATGAGCAGTTCTTC
NA	TRBV30	once	TRBJ1-1	CAWSVRTKSTLRAFF	TGTGCCTGGAGTGTACGCACGAAGAGTACACTGAGGGCTTTCTTT
TRBD1	TRBV5-5	NA	TRBJ2-3	CASSLQGAISDTQYF	TGTGCCAGCAGCTTGCAGGGGGCGATTTCAGATACGCAGTATTTT
TRBD1	TRBV9	NA	TRBJ1-1	CASSGDRVVGNTEAFF	TGTGCCAGCAGCGGCGACAGGGTAGTCGGGAACACTGAAGCTTTCTTT
NA	TRBV12-5	NA	TRBJ2-5	CASGGGGETQYF	TGTGCTAGTGGTGGGGGCGGGGAGACCCAGTACTTC
TRBD2	TRBV10-3	NA	TRBJ2-1	CAIRATSGGSYNEQFF	TGTGCCATCAGGGCTACTAGCGGGGGATCCTACAATGAGCAGTTCTTC
TRBD2	TRBV11-2	NA	TRBJ2-2	CASSEGLAGGPYTGELFF	TGTGCCAGCAGCGAAGGACTAGCGGGGGGGCCCTATACCGGGGAGCTGTTTTTT
TRBD2	TRBV2	NA	TRBJ2-7	CASSRDGEGSYEQYF	TGTGCCAGCAGTCGCGACGGGGAGGGCTCCTACGAGCAGTACTTC
TRBD2	TRBV7-3	NA	TRBJ2-3	CASGPSLAGGRTDTQYF	TGTGCCAGCGGCCCCTCACTAGCGGGGGGTAGGACAGATACGCAGTATTTT
NA	TRBV30	NA	TRBJ1-2	CAWRVTGNYGYTF	TGTGCCTGGAGAGTAACAGGGAACTATGGCTACACCTTC
TRBD2	TRBV4-1	once	TRBJ2-5	CASSQAGGGETQYF	TGCGCCAGCAGCCAAGCGGGAGGGGGAGAGACCCAGTACTTC
NA	TRBV27	once	TRBJ1-5	CASSLFQGLRPQHF	TGTGCCAGCAGTTTGTTCCAGGGTCTTCGGCCCCAGCATTTT
NA	TRBV6-1	NA	TRBJ2-3	CASSEAPDSATQYF	TGTGCCAGCAGTGAAGCGCCAGACTCCGCTACGCAGTATTTT
NA	TRBV16	NA	TRBJ1-2	CASSQSTGYGYTF	TGTGCCAGCAGCCAATCGACAGGTTATGGCTACACCTTC
TRBD2	TRBV6-1	NA	TRBJ2-2	CASSVVSGGANTGELFF	TGTGCCAGCAGTGTTGTTAGCGGGGGGGCGAACACCGGGGAGCTGTTTTTT
TRBD1	TRBV5-4	NA	TRBJ2-2	CASSFHRGNTGELFF	TGTGCCAGCAGCTTCCACAGGGGGAACACCGGGGAGCTGTTTTTT
NA	TRBV2	NA	TRBJ2-7	CASSVQTLPYYEQYF	TGTGCCAGCAGTGTACAGACCCTCCCGTACTACGAGCAGTACTTC
NA	TRBV30	NA	TRBJ1-1	CAWSADSNTEAFF	TGTGCCTGGAGCGCGGACAGCAACACTGAAGCTTTCTTT
NA	TRBV15	NA	TRBJ1-1	CATSRGNLANTEAFF	TGTGCCACCAGCAGAGGTAATCTGGCGAACACTGAAGCTTTCTTT
NA	TRBV10-2	NA	TRBJ2-7	CASGRSSYEQYF	TGCGCCAGCGGGAGGAGCTCCTACGAGCAGTACTTC
TRBD1	TRBV15	NA	TRBJ1-5	CATSRQGGGQPQHF	TGTGCCACCAGCAGGCAGGGGGGTGGGCAGCCCCAGCATTTT
TRBD1	TRBV5-4	NA	TRBJ1-2	CASSIGRDRGRGYTF	TGTGCCAGCAGCATAGGGAGGGACAGGGGTCGAGGCTACACCTTC
TRBD1	TRBV6-5	NA	TRBJ1-1	CASSLTGLNTEAFF	TGTGCCAGCAGTTTGACAGGGCTAAACACTGAAGCTTTCTTT
NA	TRBV7-2	NA	TRBJ1-1	CASSRGFEAFF	TGTGCCAGCAGCCGGGGTTTTGAAGCTTTCTTT
NA	TRBV14	NA	TRBJ1-3	CASSQAPVTAAGNTIYF	TGTGCCAGCAGCCAAGCCCCAGTCACAGCAGCTGGAAACACCATATATTTT
NA	TRBV9	NA	TRBJ2-7	CASSFGDTEYEQYF	TGTGCCAGCAGCTTCGGGGACACAGAGTACGAGCAGTACTTC
NA	TRBV15	NA	TRBJ2-2	CATSREQAATGELFF	TGTGCCACCAGCAGAGAACAGGCGGCCACCGGGGAGCTGTTTTTT
TRBD1	TRBV10-1	few	TRBJ1-2	CASSAGQGGGYTF	TGCGCCAGCAGTGCCGGACAGGGAGGCGGCTACACCTTC
TRBD1	TRBV29-1	NA	TRBJ2-7	CSVRQKTGPYEQYF	TGCAGCGTCCGCCAAAAGACAGGGCCCTACGAGCAGTACTTC
TRBD1	TRBV19	NA	TRBJ2-7	CASSHRGRHEQYF	TGTGCCAGTAGCCACAGGGGGAGACACGAGCAGTACTTC
NA	TRBV5-6	NA	TRBJ2-3	CASSLKRLTDTQYF	TGTGCCAGCAGCTTAAAGCGGCTCACAGATACGCAGTATTTT
NA	TRBV9	NA	TRBJ1-4	CASSSSRESAFASEKLFF	TGTGCCAGCAGCTCATCCCGGGAGTCGGCCTTTGCAAGCGAAAAACTGTTTTTT
TRBD1	TRBV6-5	NA	TRBJ1-2	CASRGTGGAGGYTF	TGTGCCAGCAGGGGGACAGGGGGCGCAGGGGGCTACACCTTC
NA	TRBV19	NA	TRBJ1-6	CASKQGHGAPLHF	TGTGCCAGCAAACAGGGTCACGGGGCACCCCTCCACTTT
TRBD1	TRBV9	once	TRBJ1-2	CASSVMTGNYGYTF	TGTGCCAGCAGCGTCATGACAGGGAACTATGGCTACACCTTC
NA	TRBV7-3	NA	TRBJ2-5	CASSQTPGETQYF	TGTGCCAGCAGCCAGACCCCAGGCGAGACCCAGTACTTC
NA	TRBV11-2	NA	TRBJ2-1	CASSNQQGTVNEQFF	TGTGCCAGCAGCAATCAACAGGGAACTGTCAATGAGCAGTTCTTC
TRBD1	TRBV10-3	NA	TRBJ2-7	CAISGGAGTGFYEQYF	TGTGCCATCAGTGGGGGGGCCGGGACAGGGTTCTACGAGCAGTACTTC
TRBD2	TRBV10-2	NA	TRBJ2-3	CASTLGLAGGPIDTQYF	TGCGCCAGCACCCTGGGACTAGCGGGGGGGCCGATCGATACGCAGTATTTT
TRBD1	TRBV6-6	NA	TRBJ1-1	CASSNRQGADTEAFF	TGTGCCAGCAGTAACAGACAGGGGGCGGACACTGAAGCTTTCTTT
NA	TRBV6-6	NA	TRBJ1-3	CASSVGLGNTIYF	TGTGCCAGCAGTGTGGGGCTGGGAAACACCATATATTTT
TRBD1	TRBV14	few	TRBJ1-3	CASRTGVAGNTIYF	TGTGCCAGCAGGACAGGGGTCGCTGGAAACACCATATATTTT
TRBD1	TRBV27	NA	TRBJ1-2	CASSYRGLANYGYTF	TGTGCCAGCAGTTACAGGGGTCTAGCTAACTATGGCTACACCTTC
TRBD1	TRBV28	NA	TRBJ2-4	CASSNPVGTAENIQYF	TGTGCCAGCAGCAACCCCGTGGGGACAGCCGAAAACATTCAGTACTTC